This TCR beta chain emerged from a study of shared clonotypes between healthy human individuals. Whole-study findings and limits: What naive subsets generally showed was a larger estimated richness than memory subsets showed.

Trimming removed 0 bases from V and 0 bases from J, with 12 bases in between. This CDR3 has 17 amino acids. Germline-derived CDR1 and CDR2 are LGHNA and YSLEER. Note on this clone: As yet, its antigen is unknown. Other DNA sequences of this sample code for an identical CDR3.

Positively selected for CCR7, the CD45RO-negative cells used as naive CD8 cells excluded terminally differentiated effector memory CD45RA+ cells. Genomic DNA per cell subset filled all wells of several immunoSEQ plates. TCRdb's table, derived via immunoSEQ multiplex PCR, lists solely in-frame clones and lacks some. The sample contains about 2 million clones, around 96% of which appear only once. The J gene is TRBJ2-1, the V gene TRBV4-3, with a weak D call TRBD2 (6 bases). The source is a man younger than 35 in good health. The source material was naive CD8+ T cells sorted from blood. The CDR3 DNA follows: TGCGCCAGCAGCCAAGACTGGACCGGGAGCTCCTACAATGAGCAGTTCTTC. Encoded protein: CASSQDWTGSSYNEQFF.